The entry that follows covers one T cell receptor (beta chain) sequence. This clone's antigen is unknown. The record has no base qualities; no much larger clone is one base away. The germline V gene yields SGHAT for CDR1 and FQNNGV for CDR2. V drops 5 bases and J drops 0 bases, leaving 14 bases in between. Taken from cysteine to phenylalanine, the CDR3 has 15 residues. Only the CDR3 region is kept as DNA, spanning 45 bases read in frame from base 1. One collaborating source in Seattle enrolled patients while the patients were actively infected and followed the patients over time throughout the course of disease. The collaborating institutions used their own protocols to collect whole blood in K2EDTA tubes. Collaborator samples were shipped for TCRbeta analysis as frozen whole blood, isolated PBMCs, or DNA extracted from either sample type. This specimen comes from a study of blood T cell repertoires in COVID-19 (TCRdb year 2020). For the study in its entirety: The collaborator samples originated in the United States, Italy and Spain and spanned the acute and convalescent phases of COVID-19. The repertoires were released in a freely available public database intended as a resource for research on the immune response to SARS-CoV-2. HLA class I and class II types, where available, came from metadata supplied by the sample provider rather than from assay-based typing. Subjects who had been exposed to COVID-19, were actively infected with it, or had recovered from it provided the deeply sampled blood TCRbeta repertoires that made up the dataset. Sample metadata almost always included a de-identified subject ID, COVID-19 status, age in years and sex. The prospective study material was composed of cDNA or gDNA derived from T cells, B-cell-depleted T cells, or PBMCs. Samples came from the ongoing ImmuneRACE study (first 160 participants) plus 1,254 subjects from 6 global collaborators.

Overall results and qualifications from the work: Clinical and demographic metadata were provided uncurated, with the amount varying by source and participant.

TCRbeta CDR3 regions were amplified from genomic DNA using the immunoSEQ Assay, a bias-controlled multiplex PCR. As for the authors' bioinformatics: Within the assay, amplification of reference gene primers was used to estimate how many nucleated cells each sample contained. To quantify the absolute abundance of each unique TCRbeta CDR3 rearrangement, sequence reads were collapsed and filtered. For each sample, productive Simpson clonality was calculated by taking the square root of Simpson's diversity index across productive rearrangements. Here the immuneACCESS table is served through TCRdb, limited to in-frame sequences with V and J called. Missing clones are a known gap in these copies; in checked studies unresolved V genes cover under half, and the rest lacks a known reason. V and J calls and clone size are copied from that table; D and trimming were computed from the DNA. The sample contains 170,000 or so clones, about 87% of them found a single time. 0.55% to 0.6% of the sample is held by the ten biggest clonotypes.

This receptor was obtained from a man aged 55-75 years with COVID-19, enrolled during active disease. In this chain, TRBV11-2 is recombined with TRBJ2-7; a tentative D match to TRBD2 spans 5 bases. The specimen was peripheral blood. This receptor carries the CDR3 CASSPPAASSYEQYF. The DNA sequence follows: TGTGCCAGCAGCCCTCCAGCGGCGAGCTCCTACGAGCAGTACTTC.